This TCR beta chain was retrieved from a study of T cells in Graves' hyperthyroidism and ophthalmopathy (dated by TCRdb to between 2018 and 2020). As for the study more broadly: Peripheral blood samples were taken at initial diagnosis, before any treatment was given. The roughly 91 discovery patients were randomly divided into training and test sets at a 7:3 ratio. Following sampling, methimazole starting at 30 mg daily was given to hyperthyroidism patients, and high-dose intravenous methylprednisolone was given to ophthalmopathy patients. Thyroid tissue and blood T-cell repertoires from roughly 6 Graves' hyperthyroidism patients were also compared in the study. Prospective prediction of ophthalmopathy was tested in an independent validation cohort of 18 to 20 hyperthyroidism patients and 15 to 17 patients who later progressed to ophthalmopathy. To identify TCR V-J signatures that set the groups apart, the researchers used a discovery cohort of 100 patients, made up of roughly 40 with Graves' ophthalmopathy and approximately 57 with stable Graves' hyperthyroidism. The paper describes TCR Vbeta CDR3 sequencing of 130 to 150 peripheral blood samples, made up of 43 ophthalmopathy patients, around 73 hyperthyroidism patients and about 17 progressor patients.

This clonotype was counted ten times or more. Its antigen has not been determined. It has no much larger one-base neighbor in the sample; base qualities were not kept. A patient counted as having stable Graves' hyperthyroidism if no progression to ophthalmopathy occurred over 18 months of follow-up. Hyperthyroidism patients were newly diagnosed, with disease duration under 2 months, and aged 18 to 65 years. Patients with uncontrolled infections, other autoimmune diseases, pregnancy or lactation were excluded. Diagnoses were established on the basis of clinical symptoms, serum thyroxine and TRAb, thyroid ultrasound, and orbital computed tomography. Ficoll-Paque density gradient centrifugation was used to isolate PBMCs from 8.5 to 10 ml of fresh peripheral blood. Trizol reagent was used to extract total RNA, and RNA quality was then checked on an Agilent 2100 Bioanalyzer. What the study reported, not specific to this receptor: In validation, progression to ophthalmopathy was predicted by the model with nearly 71% sensitivity and 72.22% specificity, a median of approximately 6.5 months before onset. Ophthalmopathy was separated from stable hyperthyroidism by a 13 V-J signature model, with approximately 86% sensitivity and approximately 84% specificity obtained in cross-validation and 80%/75% obtained in testing. No statistical method was used to set the sample size in advance, and investigators knew the group allocation. Most expanded thyroid clonotypes (frequency above 0.001) were also detected in blood, suggesting blood repertoires may reflect thyroid immune responses.

TCR beta CDR3 regions were amplified from RNA transcripts. The TCR CDR3 was subjected to a first round of RT-PCR using the HTBI primer set and the Qiagen OneStep RT-PCR kit. Libraries were constructed in a second round of multiplex PCR, after which size selection and purification were performed. Sequencing of the libraries was done on an Illumina HiSeq2000 using paired-end 100 bp reads. Processing in the source paper ran as follows. SOAPnuke was used to process the raw data, throwing out any read that contained adapters or uncalled bases, had a mean Phred below 15, or lacked an exact constant-primer or identifier match. High-quality paired reads were merged with COPE v1.2.5, and unique nucleotide sequences were defined as clonotypes. MiTCR v1.1 was used to align the clonotypes against IMGT TRBV, TRBD and TRBJ reference segments. The analysis was restricted to V-J combinations with a frequency above 0.0001, which together covered roughly 99% of the repertoires. A TCS score was defined as the ratio of F50 (clonal expansion) to E x V (chaos), with BLOSUM62-based TCRdist applied between CDR3 peptides within each V-J. Welch's t-statistics and random forest reduced 500 to 650 V-J features to roughly 13, which were used in a naive Bayes classifier (R e1071). TCRdb applied fastp at Q25 and MiXCR to the public reads, then kept only in-frame beta chains. Every distinct CDR3 protein forms one entry, paired with its most common genes and DNA. The V and J calls here are based on TCRdb, not the publication. This sample lists roughly 630,000 distinct CDR3 sequences; 15% to 18% were detected once. The ten largest account for about 7% of the sample.

The receptor was isolated from a woman under 40 with Graves' hyperthyroidism. What was sequenced was blood.

This receptor carries the CDR3 CAWSSGGDYGYTF. The base sequence is TGTGCCTGGAGTAGCGGGGGGGACTATGGCTACACCTTC. The chain couples TRBV30 to TRBJ1-2; TRBD1 is a weak D gene call, 5 bases matching. The germline V gene (reference sequence) supplies CDR1 GTSNPN and CDR2 SVGIG. The CDR3, from cysteine to phenylalanine, totals 13 residues. This entry keeps only the CDR3 DNA: 39 bases, framed from base 1. A distance of 10 bases separates the germline ends of V and J, which lose 2 bases and 3 bases respectively.